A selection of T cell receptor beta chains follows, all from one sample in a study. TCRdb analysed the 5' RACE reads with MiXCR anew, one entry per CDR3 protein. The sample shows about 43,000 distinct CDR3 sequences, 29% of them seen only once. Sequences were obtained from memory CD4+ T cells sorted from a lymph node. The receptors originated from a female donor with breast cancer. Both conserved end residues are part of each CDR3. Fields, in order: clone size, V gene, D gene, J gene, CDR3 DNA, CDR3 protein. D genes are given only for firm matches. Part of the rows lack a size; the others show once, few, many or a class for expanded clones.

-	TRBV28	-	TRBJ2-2	TGTGCCAGCAGTCTGACAGGCGCGAACACCGGGGAGCTGTTTTTT	CASSLTGANTGELFF
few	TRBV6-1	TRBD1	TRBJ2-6	TGTGCCAGCAGTACGGACAGGGTCCTCTCTGGGGCCAACGTCCTGACTTTC	CASSTDRVLSGANVLTF
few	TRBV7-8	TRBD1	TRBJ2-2	TGTGCCAGCAGCTTATTGACCCAGGGGGCCGGCGGGGAGCTGTTTTTT	CASSLLTQGAGGELFF
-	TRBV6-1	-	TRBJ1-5	TGTGCCAGCAGTGAAGGTTCCGCGCATCAGCCCCAGCATTTT	CASSEGSAHQPQHF
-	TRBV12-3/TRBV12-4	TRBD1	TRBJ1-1	TGTGCCAGCAGTCAAGGGACAGATCTTGAAGCTTTCTTT	CASSQGTDLEAFF
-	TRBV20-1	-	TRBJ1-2	TGCAGTGCCCCGGACCCTGCTAACTATGGCTACACCTTC	CSAPDPANYGYTF
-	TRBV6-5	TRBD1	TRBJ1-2	TGTGCCAGCAGTCGGGCCGGGACAGGTTACCCCGGGCGAGCTCTTCCTGGCTACACCTTC	CASSRAGTGYPGRALPGYTF
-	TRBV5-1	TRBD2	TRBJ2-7	TGCGCCAGCAGCCCCGGAGGGCTAGCGGGGACCTACGAGCAGTACTTC	CASSPGGLAGTYEQYF
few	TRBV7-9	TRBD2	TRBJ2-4	TGTGCCAGCAGCTTCCAGACTAGCGGGCACAAAAACATTCAGTACTTC	CASSFQTSGHKNIQYF
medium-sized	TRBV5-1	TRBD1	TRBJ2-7	TGCGCCAGCAGCCACACAGGGGACGAGCAGTACTTC	CASSHTGDEQYF
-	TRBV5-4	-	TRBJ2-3	TGTGCCACGGGAGACCCCGGAGATACGCAGTATTTT	CATGDPGDTQYF
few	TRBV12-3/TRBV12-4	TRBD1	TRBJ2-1	TGTGCCAGCAGTACAAATCAGGGGGCGCAACGGTATGAGCAGTTCTTC	CASSTNQGAQRYEQFF
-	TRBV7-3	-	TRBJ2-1	TGTGCCCGCAGCGGCGGCGGGGCAGGGGGTGAGCAGTTCTTC	CARSGGGAGGEQFF
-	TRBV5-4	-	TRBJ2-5	TGTGCCAGCAGCGTCGCGGGCCTCGGGGGCCAAGAGACCCAGTACTTC	CASSVAGLGGQETQYF
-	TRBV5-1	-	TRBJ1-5	TGCGCCAGCAGCCCCCAGGGGAGTCAGCCCCAGCATTTT	CASSPQGSQPQHF
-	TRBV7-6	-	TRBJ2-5	TGTGCCAGCAGCCCGGAAGGAGACAGGACCCAGTACTTC	CASSPEGDRTQYF
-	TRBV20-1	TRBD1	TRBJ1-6	TGCAGTGCTAGGCTCGGACAGGCGAATTCACCCCTCCACTTT	CSARLGQANSPLHF
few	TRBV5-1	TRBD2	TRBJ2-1	TGCGCCAGCAGATCCCAGGGACTAGCGGGAGCCAATGAGCAGTTCTTC	CASRSQGLAGANEQFF
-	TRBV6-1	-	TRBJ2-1	TGTGCCAGCAGTGAACTCGTCGGTTACAATGAGCAGTTCTTC	CASSELVGYNEQFF
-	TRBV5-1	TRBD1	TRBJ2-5	TGCGCCAGCAGCTCTCCGGGACAGGGGGGAGAGACCCAGTACTTC	CASSSPGQGGETQYF
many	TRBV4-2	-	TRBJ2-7	TGTGCCAGCAGCCAAGATCTGAGAGGACTCGAGCAGTACTTC	CASSQDLRGLEQYF
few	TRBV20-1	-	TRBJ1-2	TGCAGTGCTAGAGTGACAGCCACAGTACCCAATGGCTACACCTTC	CSARVTATVPNGYTF
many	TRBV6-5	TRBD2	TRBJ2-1	TGTGCCAGCAGTTACGGACTAGCGGAGTACAATGAGCAGTTCTTC	CASSYGLAEYNEQFF
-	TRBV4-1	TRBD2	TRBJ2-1	TGCGCCAGCAGCCAAGTCCCTAGCGGTGAGCAGTTCTTC	CASSQVPSGEQFF
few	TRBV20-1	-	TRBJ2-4	TGCAGTGCCCCTACGGCTACCGGTCTAAAAAACATTCAGTACTTC	CSAPTATGLKNIQYF
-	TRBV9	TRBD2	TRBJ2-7	TGTGCCAGCAGCCCACCCCGGACTAGCGGGAGAACGTACGAGCAGTACTTC	CASSPPRTSGRTYEQYF
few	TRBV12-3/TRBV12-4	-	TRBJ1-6	TGTGCCAGCAGCCAGACCGGCAGTTCACCCCTCCACTTT	CASSQTGSSPLHF
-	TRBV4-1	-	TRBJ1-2	TGCGCCAGCAGCCCCATCCCCTATGGCTACACCTTC	CASSPIPYGYTF
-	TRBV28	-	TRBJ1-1	TGTGCCAGCAGTTTATTAAGATACACTGAAGCTTTCTTT	CASSLLRYTEAFF
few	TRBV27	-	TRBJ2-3	TGTGCCAGCAGCCCTTTATGGGGTCTCACAGATACGCAGTATTTT	CASSPLWGLTDTQYF
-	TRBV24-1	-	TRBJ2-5	TGTGCCACCAGTGATTTTGGGGGAGAGACCCAGTACTTC	CATSDFGGETQYF
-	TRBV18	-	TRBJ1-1	TGTGCCAGCTCACCTCCACAGGAGACTGAAGCTTTCTTT	CASSPPQETEAFF
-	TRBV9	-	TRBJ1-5	TGTGCCAGCAGCGTAGGGGTGGGGGAGCTGGGGCAGCCCCAGCATTTT	CASSVGVGELGQPQHF
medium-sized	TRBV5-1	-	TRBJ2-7	TGCGCCAGCAGTGGGCAGCCGAACTACGAGCAGTACTTC	CASSGQPNYEQYF
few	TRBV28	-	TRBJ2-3	TGTGCCAGCGGCTACACAGATACGCAGTATTTT	CASGYTDTQYF
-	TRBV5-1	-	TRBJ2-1	TGCGCCAGCAGCTTAACAGGGAGGAATGGGCAGTTCTTC	CASSLTGRNGQFF
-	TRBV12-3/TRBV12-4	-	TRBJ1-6	TGTGCCAGCAGGCCGACAAGTGGGGAGTCACCCCTCCACTTT	CASRPTSGESPLHF
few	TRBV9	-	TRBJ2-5	TGTGCCAGCAGCCCTGAGGGACAAGAGACCCAGTACTTC	CASSPEGQETQYF
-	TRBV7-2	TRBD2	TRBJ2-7	TGTGCCAGCCGACGACTAGCGGACTCCTACGAGCAGTACTTC	CASRRLADSYEQYF
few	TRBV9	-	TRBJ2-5	TGTGCCAGCAGCGTTACGATGGGCCCCCAAGAGACCCAGTACTTC	CASSVTMGPQETQYF
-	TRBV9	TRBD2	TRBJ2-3	TGTGCCAGCAGCGTAGAACTAGCGGGGGGGCGGGGCACAGATACGCAGTATTTT	CASSVELAGGRGTDTQYF
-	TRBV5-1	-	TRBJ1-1	TGCGCCAGCAGCTCCCGAAGGGGCAGCCAGACGAACACTGAAGCTTTCTTT	CASSSRRGSQTNTEAFF
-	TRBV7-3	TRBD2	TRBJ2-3	TGTGCCAGCAGCTTAGCCCCGACTAGCGGGAGTACAGATACGCAGTATTTT	CASSLAPTSGSTDTQYF
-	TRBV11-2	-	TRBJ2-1	TGTGCCAGCAGCCCCCCCGGGGGTGCCTACAATGAGCAGTTCTTC	CASSPPGGAYNEQFF
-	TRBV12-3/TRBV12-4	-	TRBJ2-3	TGTGCCAGCAGTTTAGTCGGGACAACCACAGATACGCAGTATTTT	CASSLVGTTTDTQYF
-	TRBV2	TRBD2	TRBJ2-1	TGTGCCAGCAGACTAGCGGGAGGGCGAAATGAGCAGTTCTTC	CASRLAGGRNEQFF
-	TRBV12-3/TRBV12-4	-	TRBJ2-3	-	CASSSSLARDTQYF
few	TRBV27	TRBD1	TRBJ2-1	TGTGCCAGCAGTTTTTTTAAGGGACAGGGGGCAAATGAGCAGTTCTTC	CASSFFKGQGANEQFF
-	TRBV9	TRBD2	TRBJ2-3	TGTGCCAGCAGCGTAGACCTAGCGGGAGGGACAGATACGCAGTATTTT	CASSVDLAGGTDTQYF
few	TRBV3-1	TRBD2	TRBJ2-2	TGTGCCAGCAGCCAAGGGACTAGCGGGACCGGGGAGCTGTTTTTT	CASSQGTSGTGELFF
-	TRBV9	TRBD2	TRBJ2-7	TGTGCCAGCAGCGTAGAAGGGACTAGGGCCTACGAGCAGTACTTC	CASSVEGTRAYEQYF
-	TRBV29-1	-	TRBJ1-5	TGCAGCGTCCAGGTGGGGTCGGGTAATCAGCCCCAGCATTTT	CSVQVGSGNQPQHF